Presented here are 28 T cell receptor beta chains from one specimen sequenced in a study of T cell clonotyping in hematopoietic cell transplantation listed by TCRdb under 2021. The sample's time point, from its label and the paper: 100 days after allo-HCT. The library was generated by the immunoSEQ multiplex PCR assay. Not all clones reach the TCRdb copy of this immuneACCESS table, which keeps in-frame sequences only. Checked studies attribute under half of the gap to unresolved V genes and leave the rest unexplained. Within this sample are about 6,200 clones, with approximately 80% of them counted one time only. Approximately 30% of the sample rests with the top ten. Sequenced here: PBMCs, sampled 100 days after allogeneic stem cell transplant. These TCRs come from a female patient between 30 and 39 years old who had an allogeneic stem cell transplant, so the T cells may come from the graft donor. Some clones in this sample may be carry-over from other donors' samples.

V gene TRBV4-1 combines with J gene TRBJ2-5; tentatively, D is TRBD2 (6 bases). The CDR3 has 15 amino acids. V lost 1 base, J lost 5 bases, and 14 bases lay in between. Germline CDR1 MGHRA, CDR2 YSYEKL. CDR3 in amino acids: CASSQGQLATETQYF. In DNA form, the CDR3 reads TGCGCCAGCAGCCAAGGCCAACTAGCTACTGAGACCCAGTACTTC.

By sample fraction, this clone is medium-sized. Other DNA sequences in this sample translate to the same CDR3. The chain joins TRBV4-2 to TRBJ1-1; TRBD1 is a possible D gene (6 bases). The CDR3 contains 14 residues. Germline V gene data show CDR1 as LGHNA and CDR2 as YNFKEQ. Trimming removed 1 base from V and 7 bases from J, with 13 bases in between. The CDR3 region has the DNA TGTGCCAGCAGCCAAGCGGGGGGCAGGGATGAAGCTTTCTTT. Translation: CASSQAGGRDEAFF.

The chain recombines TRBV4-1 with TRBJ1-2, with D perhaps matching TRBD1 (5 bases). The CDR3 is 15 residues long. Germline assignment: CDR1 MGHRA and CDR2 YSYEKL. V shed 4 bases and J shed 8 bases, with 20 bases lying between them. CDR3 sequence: CASSPLGGTVLGYTF. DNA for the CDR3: TGCGCCAGCAGCCCTCTCGGCGGGACGGTTTTGGGCTACACCTTC.

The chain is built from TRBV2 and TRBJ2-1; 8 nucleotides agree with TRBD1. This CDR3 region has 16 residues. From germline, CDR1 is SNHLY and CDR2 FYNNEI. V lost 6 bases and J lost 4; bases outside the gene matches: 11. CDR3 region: CASRGWTGKGYNEQFF. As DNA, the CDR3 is TGTGCCAGCAGGGGTTGGACAGGGAAAGGGTACAATGAGCAGTTCTTC.

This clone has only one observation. CDR3 nucleotide sequence: TGTGCCAGCAGCCGCACGTTACAGGGGCCCAGGAACTATGGCTACACCTTC. Its translation is CASSRTLQGPRNYGYTF. The chain recombines TRBV7-2 with TRBJ1-2; 7 bases are a match to TRBD1. V shed 5 bases, J shed 2 bases, and the junction held 14 bases outside the gene matches. The CDR3 sequence is 17 residues long. The germline gives CDR1 SGHTA, CDR2 FQGNSA.

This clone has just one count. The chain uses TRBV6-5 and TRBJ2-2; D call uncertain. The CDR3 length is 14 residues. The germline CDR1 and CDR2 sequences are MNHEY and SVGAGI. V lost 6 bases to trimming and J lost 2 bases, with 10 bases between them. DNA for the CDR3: TGTGCCAGCAGAAAACAGCAAAACACCGGGGAGCTGTTTTTT. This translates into CASRKQQNTGELFF.

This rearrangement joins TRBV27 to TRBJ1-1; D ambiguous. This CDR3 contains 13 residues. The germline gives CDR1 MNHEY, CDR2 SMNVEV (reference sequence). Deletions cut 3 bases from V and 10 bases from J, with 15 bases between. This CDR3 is CASSFRGQLRAFF. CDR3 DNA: TGTGCCAGCAGTTTTAGAGGCCAGTTGAGAGCTTTCTTT.

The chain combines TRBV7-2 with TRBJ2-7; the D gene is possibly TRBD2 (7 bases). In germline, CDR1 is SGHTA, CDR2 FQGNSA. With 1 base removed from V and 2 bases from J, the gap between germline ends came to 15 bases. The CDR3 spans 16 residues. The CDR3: CASSLGRGRGTYEQYF. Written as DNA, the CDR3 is TGTGCCAGCAGCTTAGGGCGGGGGCGAGGCACCTACGAGCAGTACTTC. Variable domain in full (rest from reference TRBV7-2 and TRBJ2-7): GAGVSQSPSNKVTEKGKDVELRCDPISGHTALYWYRQSLGQGLEFLIYFQGNSAPDKSGLPSDRFSAERTGGSVSTLTIQRTQQEDSAVYLCASSLGRGRGTYEQYFGPGTRLTVT.

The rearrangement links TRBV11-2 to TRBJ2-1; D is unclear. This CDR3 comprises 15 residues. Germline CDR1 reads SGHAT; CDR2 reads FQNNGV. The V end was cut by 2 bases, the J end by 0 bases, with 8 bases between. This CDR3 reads CASSLRPSSYNEQFF. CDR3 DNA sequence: TGTGCCAGCAGCTTAAGGCCAAGCTCCTACAATGAGCAGTTCTTC.

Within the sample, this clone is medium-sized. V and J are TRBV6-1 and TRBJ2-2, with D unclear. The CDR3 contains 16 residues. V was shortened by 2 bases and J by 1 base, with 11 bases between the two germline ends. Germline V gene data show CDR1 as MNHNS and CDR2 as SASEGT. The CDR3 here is CASSELYTENTGELFF. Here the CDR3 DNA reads TGTGCCAGCAGTGAATTATACACGGAGAACACCGGGGAGCTGTTTTTT.

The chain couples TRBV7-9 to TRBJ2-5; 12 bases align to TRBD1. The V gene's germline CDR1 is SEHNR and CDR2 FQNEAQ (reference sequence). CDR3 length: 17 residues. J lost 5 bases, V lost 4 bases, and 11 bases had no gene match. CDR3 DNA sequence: TGTGCCAGCAGCTCCATTTGGGGACAGGGGGCGAAGGAGACCCAGTACTTC. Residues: CASSSIWGQGAKETQYF. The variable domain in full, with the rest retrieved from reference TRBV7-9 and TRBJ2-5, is DTGVSQNPRHKITKRGQNVTFRCDPISEHNRLYWYRQTLGQGPEFLTYFQNEAQLEKSRLLSDRFSAERPKGSFSTLEIQRTEQGDSAMYLCASSSIWGQGAKETQYFGPGTRLLVL.

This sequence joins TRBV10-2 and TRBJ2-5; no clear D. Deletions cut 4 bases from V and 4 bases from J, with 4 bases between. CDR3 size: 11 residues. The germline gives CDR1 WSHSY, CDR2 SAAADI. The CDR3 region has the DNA TGCGCCAGCAGTGCCCGAGAGACCCAGTACTTC. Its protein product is CASSARETQYF.

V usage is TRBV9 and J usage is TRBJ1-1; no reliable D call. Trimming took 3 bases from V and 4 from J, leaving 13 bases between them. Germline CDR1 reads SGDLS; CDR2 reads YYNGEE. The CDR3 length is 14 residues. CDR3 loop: CASSAFPTGTEAFF. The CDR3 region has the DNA TGTGCCAGCAGCGCGTTCCCTACCGGCACTGAAGCTTTCTTT. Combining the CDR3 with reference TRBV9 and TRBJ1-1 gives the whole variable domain DSGVTQTPKHLITATGQRVTLRCSPRSGDLSVYWYQQSLDQGLQFLIQYYNGEERAKGNILERFSAQQFPDLHSELNLSSLELGDSALYFCASSAFPTGTEAFFGQGTRLTVV.

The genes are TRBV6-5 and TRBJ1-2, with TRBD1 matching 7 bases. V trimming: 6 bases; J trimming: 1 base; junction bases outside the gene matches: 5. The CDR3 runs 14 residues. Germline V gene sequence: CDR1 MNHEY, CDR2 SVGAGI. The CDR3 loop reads CASRRTGFNYGYTF. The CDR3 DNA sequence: TGTGCCAGCAGAAGGACAGGTTTTAACTATGGCTACACCTTC.

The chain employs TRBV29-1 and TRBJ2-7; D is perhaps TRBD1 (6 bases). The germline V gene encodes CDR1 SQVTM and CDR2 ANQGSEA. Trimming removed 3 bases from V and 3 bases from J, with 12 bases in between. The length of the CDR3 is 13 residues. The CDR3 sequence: CSVDCQGFYEQYF. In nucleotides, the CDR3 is TGCAGCGTTGATTGTCAGGGGTTCTACGAGCAGTACTTC.

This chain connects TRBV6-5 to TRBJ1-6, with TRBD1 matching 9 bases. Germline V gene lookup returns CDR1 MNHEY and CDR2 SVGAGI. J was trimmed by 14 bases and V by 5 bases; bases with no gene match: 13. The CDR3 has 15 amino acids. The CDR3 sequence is CASSGNRGPSIALHF. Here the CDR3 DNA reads TGTGCCAGCAGTGGCAACAGGGGGCCCTCGATTGCCCTCCACTTT.

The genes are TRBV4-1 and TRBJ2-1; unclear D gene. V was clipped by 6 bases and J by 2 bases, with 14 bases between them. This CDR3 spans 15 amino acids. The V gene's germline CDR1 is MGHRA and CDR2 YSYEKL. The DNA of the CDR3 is TGCGCCAGCAGACTGGGCCTAGAGGCCTACAATGAGCAGTTCTTC. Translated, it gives CASRLGLEAYNEQFF.

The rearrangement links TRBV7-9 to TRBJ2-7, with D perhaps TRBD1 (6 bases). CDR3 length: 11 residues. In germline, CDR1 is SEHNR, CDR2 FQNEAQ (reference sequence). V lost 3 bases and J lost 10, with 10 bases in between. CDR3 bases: TGTGCCAGCAGCTTCGGGACACCCCAGTACTTC. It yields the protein CASSFGTPQYF.

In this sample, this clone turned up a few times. The DNA of the CDR3 is TGTGCCAGCACCGTTGGAACTAGCGGGGTCCAAGAGACCCAGTACTTC. Protein: CASTVGTSGVQETQYF. J is TRBJ2-5 and V is TRBV11-1; 10 bases match TRBD2. The germline V gene has CDR1 SGHAT and CDR2 FQDESV (reference sequence). The CDR3 is 16 residues long. Trimming took 7 bases from V and 1 from J; bases not matched to a gene: 9.

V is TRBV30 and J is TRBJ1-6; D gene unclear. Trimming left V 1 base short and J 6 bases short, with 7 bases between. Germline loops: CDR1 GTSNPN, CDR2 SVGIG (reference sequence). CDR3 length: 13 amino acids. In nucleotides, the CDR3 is TGTGCCTGGAGTGCGGGGTTTAATTCACCCCTCCACTTT. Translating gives CAWSAGFNSPLHF.

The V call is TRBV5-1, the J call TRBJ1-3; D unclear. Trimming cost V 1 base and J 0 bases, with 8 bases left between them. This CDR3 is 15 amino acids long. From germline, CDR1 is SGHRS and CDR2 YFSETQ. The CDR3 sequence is CASSLSGASGNTIYF. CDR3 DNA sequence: TGCGCCAGCAGCTTGTCAGGAGCCTCTGGAAACACCATATATTTT.

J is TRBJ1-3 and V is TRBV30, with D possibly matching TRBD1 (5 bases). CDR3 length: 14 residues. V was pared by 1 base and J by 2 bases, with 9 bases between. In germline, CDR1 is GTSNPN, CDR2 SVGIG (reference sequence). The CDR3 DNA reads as TGTGCCTGGAGTGATGGGGGGGCTGGAAACACCATATATTTT. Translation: CAWSDGGAGNTIYF.

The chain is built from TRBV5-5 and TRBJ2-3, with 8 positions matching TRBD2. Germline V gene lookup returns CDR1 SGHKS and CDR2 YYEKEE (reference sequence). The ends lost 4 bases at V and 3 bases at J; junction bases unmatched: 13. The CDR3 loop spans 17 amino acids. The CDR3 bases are TGTGCCAGCAGCCCGGGGAACGGGGGGGGCCTAACAGATACGCAGTATTTT. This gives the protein CASSPGNGGGLTDTQYF.

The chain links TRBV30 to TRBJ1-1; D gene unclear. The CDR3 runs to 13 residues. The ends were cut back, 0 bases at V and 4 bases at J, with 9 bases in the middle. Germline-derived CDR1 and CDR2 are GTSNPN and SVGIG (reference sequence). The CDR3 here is CAWSVSRITEAFF. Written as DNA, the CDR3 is TGTGCCTGGAGTGTATCCAGAATCACTGAAGCTTTCTTT.

This CDR3 is CASSYGDGSNQPQHF. In DNA form, the CDR3 reads TGTGCCAGCAGTTACGGGGATGGTAGCAATCAGCCCCAGCATTTT. The chain joins TRBV6-5 to TRBJ1-5; D is undetermined. Germline CDR1 is MNHEY and CDR2 is SVGAGI. The CDR3 loop spans 15 amino acids. Trimming took 2 bases from V and 0 from J, leaving 8 bases between them.

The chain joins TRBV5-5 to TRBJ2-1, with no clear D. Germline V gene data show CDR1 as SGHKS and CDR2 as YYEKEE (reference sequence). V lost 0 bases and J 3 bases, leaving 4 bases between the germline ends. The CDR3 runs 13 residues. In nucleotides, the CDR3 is TGTGCCAGCAGCTTGGTAGACTACAATGAGCAGTTCTTC. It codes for CASSLVDYNEQFF.

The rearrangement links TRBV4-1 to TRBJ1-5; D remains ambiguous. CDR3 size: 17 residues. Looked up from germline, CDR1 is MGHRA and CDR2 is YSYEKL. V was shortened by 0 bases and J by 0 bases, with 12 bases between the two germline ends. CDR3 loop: CASSQESRFYSNQPQHF. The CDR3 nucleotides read TGCGCCAGCAGCCAAGAAAGCCGATTCTATAGCAATCAGCCCCAGCATTTT.

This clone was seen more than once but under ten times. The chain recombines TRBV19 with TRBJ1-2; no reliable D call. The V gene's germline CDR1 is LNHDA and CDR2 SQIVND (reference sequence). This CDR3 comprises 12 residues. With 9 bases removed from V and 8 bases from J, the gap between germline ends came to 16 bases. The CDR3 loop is CASLRSPLGYTF. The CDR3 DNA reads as TGTGCCAGCCTACGGTCGCCTTTAGGCTACACCTTC.